These T cell receptor beta chains were read from a single sample in a study of T cells in Graves' hyperthyroidism and ophthalmopathy. TCRdb used MiXCR to reprocess the multiplex PCR reads, holding one entry per CDR3 protein. Among about 460,000 distinct CDR3 sequences listed, 22% were seen once. Sequenced input: blood. Source of these receptors: an older woman with Graves' ophthalmopathy. Each CDR3 is given with its conserved first and last residue. The D gene is left open where the match is weak. Clone sizes are given selectively: once, few, many, or a class where the clone is expanded.

DNA: TGTGCCACCACTAGGACAGAACGGACTGAAGCTTTCTTT
CDR3: CATTRTERTEAFF
length: 13
size: many
J: TRBJ1-1
D: -
V: TRBV2

DNA: TGTGCCAGCAGTCCCCCAGGGCCTGCTAACACTGAAGCTTTCTTT
CDR3: CASSPPGPANTEAFF
length: 15
size: -
J: TRBJ1-1
D: -
V: TRBV28

DNA: TGTGCCAGCAGCCGAGATGGACAGCTCAATGAGCAGTTCTTC
CDR3: CASSRDGQLNEQFF
length: 14
size: -
J: TRBJ2-1
D: -
V: TRBV7-9

DNA: TGTGCCAGCAGCTCGCAAGCCTACGAGCAGTACTTC
CDR3: CASSSQAYEQYF
length: 12
size: many
J: TRBJ2-7
D: -
V: TRBV7-2

DNA: TGTGCCAGCATTCCTCGTCCAGGGGGCGGGGGGCAGCACTTC
CDR3: CASIPRPGGGGQHF
length: 14
size: few
J: TRBJ2-7
D: -
V: TRBV28

DNA: TGTGCCAGCAGCTTAGAGGGCTGGGCGTCCGGGGAGCTGTTTTTT
CDR3: CASSLEGWASGELFF
length: 15
size: few
J: TRBJ2-2
D: -
V: TRBV7-9

DNA: TGCAGCGTTCACAGGGAGAACACCGGGGAGCTGTTTTTT
CDR3: CSVHRENTGELFF
length: 13
size: once
J: TRBJ2-2
D: -
V: TRBV29-1

DNA: TGTGCCAGCAGCTTGACTACGAGGAGCGGGTCTTCTGGGGCCAACGTCCTGACTTTC
CDR3: CASSLTTRSGSSGANVLTF
length: 19
size: -
J: TRBJ2-6
D: -
V: TRBV5-6

DNA: TGTGCCAGCAGACTAGCTAGGAACACTGAAGCTTTCTTT
CDR3: CASRLARNTEAFF
length: 13
size: -
J: TRBJ1-1
D: -
V: TRBV3-1

DNA: TGCAGTGCTAGAGGGGGTGGATCCTACAATGAGCAGTTCTTC
CDR3: CSARGGGSYNEQFF
length: 14
size: few
J: TRBJ2-1
D: -
V: TRBV20-1

DNA: TGTGCCAGCAGCTTAACTTTAACGGGTTCCTACAATGAGCAGTTCTTC
CDR3: CASSLTLTGSYNEQFF
length: 16
size: many
J: TRBJ2-1
D: -
V: TRBV7-3

DNA: TGTGCCAGCAGCCAAGATCAAGGGTTAAGGAACACTGAAGCTTTCTTT
CDR3: CASSQDQGLRNTEAFF
length: 16
size: many
J: TRBJ1-1
D: -
V: TRBV3-1

DNA: TGCGCCAGCAGCACCCTAGCGGGTGGAACAGATACGCAGTATTTT
CDR3: CASSTLAGGTDTQYF
length: 15
size: few
J: TRBJ2-3
D: TRBD2
V: TRBV19

DNA: TGTGCCAGCAGCCCCGGGGATTTAGACCAGCCCCAGCATTTT
CDR3: CASSPGDLDQPQHF
length: 14
size: -
J: TRBJ1-5
D: -
V: TRBV7-8

DNA: TGTGCCAGCAGCTTAGTAGCGGGAGTAAGCTCCTACAATGAGCAGTTCTTC
CDR3: CASSLVAGVSSYNEQFF
length: 17
size: -
J: TRBJ2-1
D: TRBD2
V: TRBV7-2

DNA: TGTGCCAGCAGCCACAATTCCTACGAGCAGTACTTC
CDR3: CASSHNSYEQYF
length: 12
size: few
J: TRBJ2-7
D: -
V: TRBV3-1

DNA: TGTGCCAGCAGCTTAGGGTCGAATGAGCAGTTCTTC
CDR3: CASSLGSNEQFF
length: 12
size: many
J: TRBJ2-1
D: -
V: TRBV11-3

DNA: TGTGCCTGGAGTGTGGGGGGGGGGAGGACCCAGTACTTC
CDR3: CAWSVGGGRTQYF
length: 13
size: few
J: TRBJ2-5
D: TRBD2
V: TRBV30

DNA: TGTGCCAGCAGTTCTCTTGGACTAGCGGGAGGTATTGAGCAGTTCTTC
CDR3: CASSSLGLAGGIEQFF
length: 16
size: many
J: TRBJ2-1
D: TRBD2
V: TRBV28

DNA: TGTGCCAGCAGCTCCTACAAGAGCACAGATACGCAGTATTTT
CDR3: CASSSYKSTDTQYF
length: 14
size: many
J: TRBJ2-3
D: -
V: TRBV7-2

DNA: TGTGCCAGCAGTGAAGAGGTGGTGAACGGTTCACCCCTCCACTTT
CDR3: CASSEEVVNGSPLHF
length: 15
size: -
J: TRBJ1-6
D: -
V: TRBV2

DNA: TGTGCCAGTAGTATTCAGGGAAGGGGCCCCCAAGAGACCCAGTACTTC
CDR3: CASSIQGRGPQETQYF
length: 16
size: -
J: TRBJ2-5
D: -
V: TRBV19

DNA: TGTGCCAGCAGTTTAATAGGAGGCGGCGAGCAGTACTTC
CDR3: CASSLIGGGEQYF
length: 13
size: many
J: TRBJ2-7
D: -
V: TRBV28

DNA: TGCAGTGCTAGTGCGGGCTACGAGCAGTACTTC
CDR3: CSASAGYEQYF
length: 11
size: -
J: TRBJ2-7
D: -
V: TRBV20-1

DNA: TGTGCCAGCAGCCAAGACTTCCACGAGCAGTACTTC
CDR3: CASSQDFHEQYF
length: 12
size: few
J: TRBJ2-7
D: -
V: TRBV28

DNA: TGTGCCAGCAGTTTGATGGGGGTTGGCTACACCTTC
CDR3: CASSLMGVGYTF
length: 12
size: -
J: TRBJ1-2
D: -
V: TRBV28

DNA: TGTGCCAGCAGCTTAGAACAGGGGGCCCACAATGAGCAGTTCTTC
CDR3: CASSLEQGAHNEQFF
length: 15
size: few
J: TRBJ2-1
D: TRBD1
V: TRBV7-8

DNA: TGTGCCAGCAGTTACGAAGGGACAGGTCCCTACGAGCAGTACTTC
CDR3: CASSYEGTGPYEQYF
length: 15
size: -
J: TRBJ2-7
D: TRBD1
V: TRBV6-5

DNA: TGTGCCAGCAACGTCGACCGGGACACCATAGTTCAGGAGACCCAGTACTTC
CDR3: CASNVDRDTIVQETQYF
length: 17
size: many
J: TRBJ2-5
D: -
V: TRBV6-1

DNA: TGTGCCAGCAGTGACTCTTGGGGTCGTTATGGCTACACCTTC
CDR3: CASSDSWGRYGYTF
length: 14
size: -
J: TRBJ1-2
D: -
V: TRBV6-4

DNA: TGTGCCAGCAGCTTAGAATTCCGTTACAATGAGCAGTTCTTC
CDR3: CASSLEFRYNEQFF
length: 14
size: many
J: TRBJ2-1
D: -
V: TRBV11-2

DNA: TGTGCCAGTAGTAGCGGACTAGCGGGAGCCTTGTACGAGCAGTACTTC
CDR3: CASSSGLAGALYEQYF
length: 16
size: few
J: TRBJ2-7
D: TRBD2
V: TRBV19

DNA: TGTGCCAGCAGCTCCGATCGGCCGCGGGAGGTCGGCGAGCAGTACTTC
CDR3: CASSSDRPREVGEQYF
length: 16
size: -
J: TRBJ2-7
D: TRBD2
V: TRBV6-2/TRBV6-3

DNA: TGTGCCAGCAGTTCGACAGTTTTCGGCTACACCTTC
CDR3: CASSSTVFGYTF
length: 12
size: many
J: TRBJ1-2
D: -
V: TRBV28

DNA: TGTGCCAGCAGCTCGACTAGCAACAATGAGCAGTTCTTC
CDR3: CASSSTSNNEQFF
length: 13
size: many
J: TRBJ2-1
D: TRBD2
V: TRBV3-1

DNA: TGTGCCAGCAGCCACAGGGGGCTAGTGGAGGGCGAGCAGTACTTC
CDR3: CASSHRGLVEGEQYF
length: 15
size: -
J: TRBJ2-7
D: TRBD1
V: TRBV28

DNA: TGTGCCAGCAGCCAAGGGGCAATGGCCGGCGGGGAGCTGTTTTTT
CDR3: CASSQGAMAGGELFF
length: 15
size: few
J: TRBJ2-2
D: -
V: TRBV14

DNA: TGTGCCAGCAGCCAAGGACCCCAAGAGACCCAGTACTTC
CDR3: CASSQGPQETQYF
length: 13
size: many
J: TRBJ2-5
D: -
V: TRBV3-1

DNA: TGCAGTGCCCAGGCAGCTAGCGGGAGGTACGAGCAGTACTTC
CDR3: CSAQAASGRYEQYF
length: 14
size: -
J: TRBJ2-7
D: TRBD2
V: TRBV20-1

DNA: TGTGCCAGCATGGCCGGCATCGTCACAGATACGCAGTATTTT
CDR3: CASMAGIVTDTQYF
length: 14
size: many
J: TRBJ2-3
D: -
V: TRBV2

DNA: TGCAGCACCCAGACACCACGGCACACTGAAGCTTTCTTT
CDR3: CSTQTPRHTEAFF
length: 13
size: few
J: TRBJ1-1
D: -
V: TRBV29-1

DNA: TGTGCCAGCAGTTATACAGGGAGAAATTCACCCCTCCACTTT
CDR3: CASSYTGRNSPLHF
length: 14
size: -
J: TRBJ1-6
D: -
V: TRBV6-2/TRBV6-3

DNA: TGTGCCAGCAGCACAAGGGGAGAGACCCAGTACTTC
CDR3: CASSTRGETQYF
length: 12
size: many
J: TRBJ2-5
D: -
V: TRBV2

DNA: TGTGCCAGCACCTCTACAGCTCAAGAGACCCAGTACTTC
CDR3: CASTSTAQETQYF
length: 13
size: many
J: TRBJ2-5
D: -
V: TRBV6-2/TRBV6-3

DNA: TGTGCCAGCAGTGAGCACAGGGTTAACTATGGCTACACCTTC
CDR3: CASSEHRVNYGYTF
length: 14
size: few
J: TRBJ1-2
D: -
V: TRBV6-2/TRBV6-3

DNA: TGTGCCAGCAGCCAAGTAGCAGGGGTCTATGGCTACACCTTC
CDR3: CASSQVAGVYGYTF
length: 14
size: -
J: TRBJ1-2
D: -
V: TRBV3-1

DNA: TGTGCCAGCAGTCTCCTCGGGACTAGAGCGGTAGAGACCCAGTACTTC
CDR3: CASSLLGTRAVETQYF
length: 16
size: -
J: TRBJ2-5
D: TRBD2
V: TRBV7-9

DNA: TGTGCCAGCTCACAATCAGTGGCAGAGACCCAGTACTTC
CDR3: CASSQSVAETQYF
length: 13
size: -
J: TRBJ2-5
D: -
V: TRBV18

DNA: TGTGCCAGCAGCCCGGGACTCCCTCCCTATGGCTACACCTTC
CDR3: CASSPGLPPYGYTF
length: 14
size: -
J: TRBJ1-2
D: -
V: TRBV6-2/TRBV6-3

DNA: TGTGCCAGCGGGACTAGCGGGAGTCGCTCAGATACGCAGTATTTT
CDR3: CASGTSGSRSDTQYF
length: 15
size: many
J: TRBJ2-3
D: TRBD2
V: TRBV2

DNA: TGTGCCAGCAGCCCAACAAGGGGGGGGCTCGGCACCGGGGAGCTGTTTTTT
CDR3: CASSPTRGGLGTGELFF
length: 17
size: few
J: TRBJ2-2
D: -
V: TRBV7-3

DNA: TGTGCCACCAGAGGACGGACCCAAGGGCCCCAGCATTTT
CDR3: CATRGRTQGPQHF
length: 13
size: -
J: TRBJ1-5
D: -
V: TRBV27

DNA: TGTGCCAGCAGCTCTATCTCAAGACTAGCGGGAATGTATGAGCAGTTCTTC
CDR3: CASSSISRLAGMYEQFF
length: 17
size: -
J: TRBJ2-1
D: TRBD2
V: TRBV11-2

DNA: TGTGCCTGGAGGCGGACGGGGGGCGCCGGGGAGCTGTTTTTT
CDR3: CAWRRTGGAGELFF
length: 14
size: -
J: TRBJ2-2
D: -
V: TRBV30

DNA: TGTGCCAGCAGTTCCCTAGGGACAGGGTATAGTGAAAAACTGTTTTTT
CDR3: CASSSLGTGYSEKLFF
length: 16
size: many
J: TRBJ1-4
D: TRBD1
V: TRBV28

DNA: TGCAGTGCTAAGAGAACCGGGCCGAAAAACATTCAGTACTTC
CDR3: CSAKRTGPKNIQYF
length: 14
size: few
J: TRBJ2-4
D: -
V: TRBV20-1